The clone carrying this T cell receptor (beta chain) showed up many times. Researchers amplified the TCR beta CDR3 regions from RNA transcripts. During a first-round RT-PCR of the TCR CDR3, the HTBI primer set was used. Using its own MiXCR run on the multiplex PCR reads, TCRdb lists one record per CDR3 protein. The sample includes roughly 330,000 distinct CDR3 sequences, roughly 15% of them seen just once. The data were taken from a study of T cells in Graves' hyperthyroidism and ophthalmopathy. For the study at large: Once the initial diagnosis was made, peripheral blood was obtained before any treatment.

This CDR3 is built from 14 residues. V was trimmed by 3 bases and J by 8 bases, leaving 14 bases between them. This chain joins TRBV12-3 or TRBV12-4 and TRBJ2-1; no firm D call. The source of this sequence is a man younger than 45 with Graves' hyperthyroidism. Sequenced sample: blood. CDR3 loop: CASSFRNTWDEQFF. The DNA for the CDR3 is TGTGCCAGCAGTTTCCGGAACACCTGGGATGAGCAGTTCTTC.